A selection of T cell receptor beta chains follows, all from one sample in a study of OX40 agonist ivuxolimab in advanced cancers. This table comes from immunoSEQ multiplex PCR, and its TCRdb copy is limited to in-frame clones, with some not included. The table lists approximately 58,000 clones, around 90% of them singletons. This sample comprised CD4+ or CD8+ T cells sorted from blood, obtained in a trial of the OX40 agonist ivuxolimab. These receptors came from an adult with an advanced solid tumor such as melanoma, head and neck, liver or kidney cancer. Each CDR3 is given with its conserved first and last residue. Expanded clones are given a class, and other clones once, few, many or no size at all.

j_gene	abundance	v_gene	CDR3aa
TRBJ2-1	.	TRBV13	CASSSRRGGNNEQFF
TRBJ2-1	.	TRBV13	CASSLVKSNEQFF
TRBJ1-2	.	TRBV6-6	CASSYRWGRFGYTF
TRBJ2-7	.	TRBV2	CASSEGGAVYEQYF
TRBJ2-1	.	TRBV7-9	CASSLVRVGLDNEQFF
TRBJ1-2	.	TRBV7-9	CASSFRDNYGYTF
TRBJ2-3	.	TRBV27	CASSLVAGITDTQYF
TRBJ1-5	.	TRBV2	CASSESLQISQPQHF
TRBJ1-1	.	TRBV5-1	CASSSEGPNTEAFF
TRBJ2-3	.	TRBV2	CASSEAWDSTHTDTQYF
TRBJ2-7	once	TRBV9	CASSVGDSSYRDEQYF
TRBJ2-3	.	TRBV4-1	CASSQVGTDTQYF
TRBJ2-1	.	TRBV18	CASSPTGGAYNEQFF
TRBJ2-3	.	TRBV11-2	CASGLLVAGVRDTQYF
TRBJ2-2	once	TRBV11-2	CASSLSSGRGNTGELFF
TRBJ2-7	once	TRBV28	CASSLGFGPVGYEQYF
TRBJ2-7	.	TRBV11-2	CASSLELAHEQYF
TRBJ1-1	.	TRBV5-8	CASSWGLNTEAFF
TRBJ2-2	.	TRBV5-5	CASSLTTGAAGGTGELFF
TRBJ2-7	.	TRBV6-1	CASTRRGAEQYF
TRBJ2-4	.	TRBV27	CASSFASGSPKNIQYF
TRBJ2-5	.	TRBV27	CASSLSPGFQETQYF
TRBJ2-2	.	TRBV7-9	CASSLVSRTGGLTGELFF
TRBJ2-1	.	TRBV11-2	CASSLVILGSEQFF
TRBJ2-6	.	TRBV4-2	CASSQDPLVSPRSGANVLTF
TRBJ1-4	once	TRBV7-9	CASSLVSRGREKLFF
TRBJ1-2	.	TRBV29-1	CSSRVDYGYTF
TRBJ2-1	.	TRBV7-2	CASSTQGGSYNEQFF
TRBJ2-7	.	TRBV6-1	CASSGQGAPGASEQYF